The rows below give T cell receptor beta chains drawn from one sample of a study of blood T cells in healthy people across ages. TCRdb redid the calling of the 5' RACE reads with MiXCR, one entry per CDR3 protein. The data show 760,000 or so distinct CDR3 sequences, approximately 25% seen once. The data also belong to a second study, concerning T cells of mothers and their children.

The sequencing sample was made of blood. The receptors here all came from a boy between 10 and 17 years old in good health. CDR3s include the opening cysteine and the closing phenylalanine or tryptophan. Each record gives: J gene, D gene, clone size, V gene, CDR3 protein, CDR3 DNA. The D gene is left open where the match is weak. Rows give clone size only sometimes, using once, few, many, or a class for an expanded clone.

TRBJ2-7 | NA | few | TRBV29-1 | CSVTLGAYEQYF | TGCAGCGTTACCCTAGGGGCCTACGAGCAGTACTTC
TRBJ2-7 | NA | NA | TRBV27 | CASSLSGGQLYYEQYF | TGTGCCAGCAGTTTGTCCGGGGGTCAGTTATACTACGAGCAGTACTTC
TRBJ1-1 | NA | NA | TRBV18 | CASSPSRDKNTEAFF | TGTGCCAGCTCACCTTCCCGGGACAAGAACACTGAAGCTTTCTTT
TRBJ2-3 | NA | few | TRBV7-9 | CASSSQGDTLTDTQYF | TGTGCCAGCAGCTCCCAAGGGGACACACTCACAGATACGCAGTATTTT
TRBJ2-1 | NA | NA | TRBV13 | CASSLRVLYNEQFF | TGTGCCAGCAGCTTAAGGGTCCTCTACAATGAGCAGTTCTTC
TRBJ2-4 | TRBD2 | NA | TRBV4-2 | CASSQMSGLAMGENIQYF | TGTGCCAGCAGCCAAATGTCGGGACTAGCCATGGGGGAAAACATTCAGTACTTC
TRBJ1-4 | NA | few | TRBV27 | CASSLSFDGEKLFF | TGTGCCAGCAGTTTATCCTTCGATGGTGAAAAACTGTTTTTT
TRBJ2-7 | NA | NA | TRBV7-9 | CASSLGQGTIYEQYF | TGTGCCAGCAGCTTAGGTCAGGGCACCATCTACGAGCAGTACTTC
TRBJ1-6 | NA | NA | TRBV15 | CATSTLDGPPLHF | TGTGCCACCAGCACCTTAGACGGCCCACCCCTCCACTTT
TRBJ1-1 | NA | few | TRBV10-3 | CATIPTENTEAFF | TGTGCCACCATTCCGACCGAGAACACTGAAGCTTTCTTT
TRBJ2-7 | NA | few | TRBV5-6 | CASSFGTFSYEQYF | TGTGCCAGCAGCTTCGGGACGTTCTCCTACGAGCAGTACTTC
TRBJ1-1 | NA | NA | TRBV7-9 | CASSLLGDGEAFF | TGTGCCAGCAGCTTATTGGGGGACGGTGAAGCTTTCTTT
TRBJ2-5 | NA | many | TRBV20-1 | CSAPTGQQETQYF | TGCAGTGCTCCCACAGGGCAACAAGAGACCCAGTACTTC
TRBJ2-5 | NA | NA | TRBV29-1 | CSVEVAGLKTQYF | TGCAGCGTTGAAGTGGCGGGTTTAAAGACCCAGTACTTC
TRBJ2-1 | TRBD2 | NA | TRBV12-3/TRBV12-4 | CASSFDIAGRDEQFF | TGTGCCAGCAGTTTCGATATCGCGGGGAGGGATGAGCAGTTCTTC
TRBJ2-7 | TRBD1 | NA | TRBV7-8 | CASTTGDSYEQYF | TGTGCCAGCACCACAGGGGATTCCTACGAGCAGTACTTC
TRBJ2-1 | NA | NA | TRBV9 | CASSVGGASNEQFF | TGTGCCAGCAGCGTAGGGGGGGCGAGCAATGAGCAGTTCTTC
TRBJ2-4 | NA | NA | TRBV3-1 | CASSQAGENIQYF | TGTGCCAGCAGCCAAGCGGGGGAAAACATTCAGTACTTC
TRBJ2-5 | TRBD1 | NA | TRBV24-1 | CATSDPTGQEVETQYF | TGTGCCACCAGTGATCCAACGGGACAGGAAGTCGAGACCCAGTACTTC
TRBJ2-7 | NA | few | TRBV6-2/TRBV6-3 | CASSYSYTYEQYF | TGTGCCAGCAGTTACTCATATACCTACGAGCAGTACTTC
TRBJ2-7 | TRBD2 | few | TRBV20-1 | CSARGSGLAGGPFYEQYF | TGCAGTGCTAGAGGGTCTGGACTAGCGGGAGGGCCATTCTACGAGCAGTACTTC
TRBJ2-7 | NA | NA | TRBV29-1 | CSALASVSYEQYF | TGCAGCGCTCTTGCGAGCGTTTCCTACGAGCAGTACTTC
TRBJ2-7 | TRBD1 | NA | TRBV5-1 | CASSSGQGTDEQYF | TGCGCCAGCAGCTCTGGACAGGGGACTGACGAGCAGTACTTC
TRBJ1-2 | NA | NA | TRBV5-1 | CASSTVQGSNYGYTF | TGCGCCAGCAGCACCGTACAGGGCTCTAACTATGGCTACACCTTC
TRBJ1-1 | NA | few | TRBV9 | CANSAMGGRNTEAFF | TGTGCCAACAGCGCCATGGGGGGCAGGAACACTGAAGCTTTCTTT
TRBJ2-5 | TRBD2 | NA | TRBV7-9 | CASSVGLEETQYF | TGTGCCAGCAGCGTGGGACTAGAAGAGACCCAGTACTTC
TRBJ2-3 | NA | NA | TRBV20-1 | CSARGHPGRTDTQYF | TGCAGTGCTAGAGGTCACCCGGGCCGCACAGATACGCAGTATTTT
TRBJ1-5 | NA | few | TRBV14 | CASSQAPNQPQHF | TGTGCCAGCAGCCAAGCCCCCAATCAGCCCCAGCATTTT
TRBJ2-5 | TRBD2 | NA | TRBV25-1 | CASSESAGDETQYF | TGTGCCAGCAGTGAATCTGCGGGGGACGAGACCCAGTACTTC
TRBJ2-7 | TRBD2 | NA | TRBV7-2 | CASSLHSTSRLYEQYF | TGTGCCAGCAGCTTACATTCGACTAGCAGACTCTACGAGCAGTACTTC
TRBJ1-6 | TRBD1 | NA | TRBV11-2 | CASSLGGRGLGPLHF | TGTGCCAGCAGCTTAGGCGGCAGGGGGCTCGGTCCCCTCCACTTT
TRBJ2-7 | TRBD2 | NA | TRBV7-2 | CASSLGEGAGYEQYF | TGTGCCAGCAGCTTAGGGGAGGGAGCAGGCTACGAGCAGTACTTC
TRBJ2-5 | NA | few | TRBV7-8 | CASSYTGRGETQYF | TGTGCCAGCAGCTACACAGGGAGAGGGGAGACCCAGTACTTC
TRBJ2-5 | TRBD2 | NA | TRBV5-1 | CASSLATSGQETQYF | TGCGCCAGCAGTTTAGCAACTAGCGGCCAAGAGACCCAGTACTTC
TRBJ2-3 | NA | NA | TRBV11-2 | CASSHSSWVGDTQYF | TGTGCCAGCAGCCACTCTTCTTGGGTTGGGGATACGCAGTATTTT
TRBJ2-7 | TRBD2 | few | TRBV12-3/TRBV12-4 | CASSQGTSGSPGVHEQYF | TGTGCCAGCAGTCAGGGGACTAGCGGGAGTCCAGGTGTCCACGAGCAGTACTTC
TRBJ1-2 | NA | few | TRBV29-1 | CSAPLADYGYTF | TGCAGCGCTCCTTTGGCGGACTATGGCTACACCTTC
TRBJ2-7 | NA | once | TRBV29-1 | CSVEGHWKEPYEQYF | TGCAGCGTTGAAGGTCACTGGAAGGAGCCCTACGAGCAGTACTTC
TRBJ1-6 | NA | NA | TRBV27 | CASTRVIYNSPLHF | TGTGCCAGCACCCGTGTAATCTATAATTCACCCCTCCACTTT
TRBJ2-2 | NA | few | TRBV7-9 | CASSFVDTGELFF | TGTGCCAGCAGCTTCGTGGACACCGGGGAGCTGTTTTTT
TRBJ2-5 | NA | few | TRBV14 | CASSSGLNRQQETQYF | TGTGCCAGCAGCTCAGGTTTAAATCGACAGCAAGAGACCCAGTACTTC
TRBJ2-7 | TRBD2 | NA | TRBV4-2 | CASSRGREAYYEQYF | TGTGCCAGCAGCCGAGGGAGGGAAGCCTACTACGAGCAGTACTTC
TRBJ2-7 | NA | NA | TRBV29-1 | CSVKGPDEQYF | TGCAGCGTCAAGGGTCCTGACGAGCAGTACTTC
TRBJ1-1 | NA | NA | TRBV20-1 | CSARDWRKNTEAFF | TGCAGTGCTAGGGATTGGCGGAAGAACACTGAAGCTTTCTTT
TRBJ2-5 | TRBD2 | few | TRBV29-1 | CSAPPASGEETQYF | TGCAGCGCCCCTCCTGCTAGCGGGGAAGAGACCCAGTACTTC
TRBJ2-7 | NA | many | TRBV6-2/TRBV6-3 | CASSSTRVNYEQYF | TGTGCCAGCAGCTCCACAAGGGTAAACTACGAGCAGTACTTC
TRBJ1-1 | NA | few | TRBV5-1 | CASSLVSGEAFF | TGCGCCAGCAGCTTGGTGTCAGGTGAAGCTTTCTTT
TRBJ2-4 | NA | few | TRBV6-6 | CASKGTSKNIQYF | TGTGCCAGCAAGGGGACGTCCAAAAACATTCAGTACTTC
TRBJ2-7 | TRBD2 | NA | TRBV20-1 | CSAILAGGPYEQYF | TGCAGTGCTATACTAGCGGGAGGCCCCTACGAGCAGTACTTC
TRBJ2-5 | NA | NA | TRBV28 | CASLRREQETQYF | TGTGCCAGCCTACGTCGGGAACAAGAGACCCAGTACTTC
TRBJ1-2 | TRBD1 | NA | TRBV9 | CASSNDRVSNFYGYTF | TGTGCCAGCAGCAACGACAGGGTATCAAACTTTTATGGCTACACCTTC